One and the same sample provided the 25 T cell receptor beta chains below, sequenced in a study of neurological immune-mediated disorders. One entry per CDR3 protein results from TCRdb running MiXCR on the 5' RACE reads. This table has under 90,000 distinct CDR3 sequences, approximately 10% appearing once. Sequencing was done on a sample of PBMCs. These receptors were taken from a man between 40 and 49 years old in good health.

This clonotype was counted many times. This chain links TRBV5-1 with TRBJ2-7, with TRBD1 matching 8 bases. CDR1 is SGHRS, CDR2 YFSETQ, per germline. V shed 2 bases, J shed 3 bases, and the junction held 10 bases outside the gene matches. The CDR3 runs to 16 residues. CDR3 loop: CASSFSLQGGLYEQYF. In nucleotides, the CDR3 is TGCGCCAGCAGCTTTTCCTTACAGGGGGGCCTCTACGAGCAGTACTTC.

This clonotype was observed at least ten times. The J gene is TRBJ1-4, the V gene TRBV5-5; D is unclear. The CDR3 covers 12 residues. V lost 0 bases to trimming and J lost 8 bases, with 5 bases between them. CDR1 SGHKS and CDR2 YYEKEE come from the germline V gene (reference sequence). CDR3 protein: CASSLVGEKLFF. The CDR3, as DNA: TGTGCCAGCAGCTTGGTGGGAGAAAAACTGTTTTTT.

This clonotype was seen a few times. The chain is built from TRBV5-5 and TRBJ2-7; 10 positions match TRBD2. CDR3 length: 16 amino acids. Germline CDR1 and CDR2: SGHKS and YYEKEE (reference sequence). V trimming: 3 bases; J trimming: 4 bases; junction bases outside the gene matches: 10. The CDR3 region has the DNA TGTGCCAGCAGCTCCTTCTCTAGCGGGAGTAGTTACGAGCAGTACTTC. As protein: CASSSFSSGSSYEQYF.

Many counts were recorded for this clonotype. V is TRBV5-1 and J is TRBJ1-2; perhaps TRBD1 as D (5 bases). Per the germline V gene, CDR1 is SGHRS and CDR2 is YFSETQ. This CDR3 has 14 residues. Trimming pared 4 bases from V and 6 bases from J, leaving 16 bases between. The CDR3 reads CASSHGQIGDGYTF. In nucleotides, the CDR3 is TGCGCCAGCAGCCATGGACAAATCGGAGATGGCTACACCTTC.

This clonotype was seen a few times. DNA for the CDR3: TGTGCCAGCAGTTCCCAGACAGGACAAACCTCCTACGAGCAGTACTTC. The encoded protein is CASSSQTGQTSYEQYF. The V and J genes are TRBV28 and TRBJ2-7; weak D call: TRBD1 (6 bases). The CDR3 sequence is 16 residues long. CDR1 and CDR2 from the germline V gene are MDHEN and SYDVKM. V dropped 4 bases and J dropped 0 bases, with 16 bases sitting between them.

Ten or more counts support this clonotype. The chain uses TRBV20-1 and TRBJ2-6; TRBD1 might be the D (7 bases). The germline V gene has CDR1 DFQATT and CDR2 SNEGSKA (reference sequence). This CDR3 comprises 17 residues. Trimming took off 0 bases at V and 4 bases at J, with 16 bases between the two ends. The CDR3 DNA reads as TGCAGTGCTAGAGATCCGGGCAGGGGGAGGGGGGCCAACGTCCTGACTTTC. Translating gives CSARDPGRGRGANVLTF.

This clonotype was seen many times. V is TRBV20-1 and J is TRBJ1-6; D perhaps matches TRBD1 (6 bases). The V and J ends lost 1 base and 7 bases respectively, with 14 bases between them. The V gene's germline CDR1 is DFQATT and CDR2 SNEGSKA (reference sequence). The length of the CDR3 is 15 residues. CDR3 DNA sequence: TGCAGTGCTAGAGTTGGGGGGCGAGGAAATTCACCCCTCCACTTT. Translating gives CSARVGGRGNSPLHF.

The chain employs TRBV5-1 and TRBJ2-5; 10 positions match TRBD2. V dropped 3 bases and J dropped 1; count of bases not matched to a gene: 12. The length of the CDR3 is 18 residues. Germline CDR1 reads SGHRS; CDR2 reads YFSETQ. The CDR3 DNA reads as TGCGCCAGCAGCTGGGGTGTAAGCGGGAGGGCCTCCCAAGAGACCCAGTACTTC. This sequence encodes CASSWGVSGRASQETQYF.

This clonotype has ten or more counts. This chain links TRBV20-1 with TRBJ2-7; TRBD2 agrees at 13 bases. The germline V gene has CDR1 DFQATT and CDR2 SNEGSKA (reference sequence). The CDR3 length is 15 residues. The V and J ends lost 5 bases and 9 bases, in that order; junction bases with no gene match: 13. This CDR3 is CSADTGTSGAQGQYF. The CDR3 DNA follows: TGCAGTGCTGACACCGGGACTAGCGGGGCTCAGGGGCAGTACTTC.

This clonotype was detected a few times. This chain joins TRBV10-3 and TRBJ1-1; no reliable D call. From germline, CDR1 is ENHRY and CDR2 SYGVKD. V gave up 5 bases and J gave up 1 base, with 8 bases separating them. CDR3 length equals 13 residues. CDR3 amino acids: CAISPGPNTEAFF. CDR3 DNA: TGTGCCATCAGTCCAGGCCCGAACACTGAAGCTTTCTTT.

This clonotype was seen at least ten times. The chain carries TRBV20-1 and TRBJ1-5; D unresolved. Germline V lookup: CDR1 DFQATT, CDR2 SNEGSKA (reference sequence). The ends were cut back, 3 bases at V and 6 bases at J, with 12 bases in the middle. This CDR3 spans 13 amino acids. CDR3 DNA sequence: TGCAGTGCTAGGCGGCTGTCCGGTCAGCCCCAGCATTTT. Translating it yields CSARRLSGQPQHF.

There are many counts of this clonotype. The chain employs TRBV18 and TRBJ1-6, with a possible D match to TRBD1 (6 bases). The germline gives CDR1 KGHSH, CDR2 LQKENI. Trimming took off 6 bases at V and 7 bases at J, with 13 bases between the two ends. This CDR3 region has 14 residues. The DNA of the CDR3 is TGTGCCAGCTCCCGAATCGACAGGAATTCACCCCTCCACTTT. Amino acid sequence: CASSRIDRNSPLHF.

Comments on this clonotype: Germline is not matched at one junction end, which may reflect a read error. DNA for the CDR3: TGTGCCAGTAGCCCAGGGGCGACTAGCGGTACCGGGGAGCGGTTTTTT. As protein: CASSPGATSGTGERFF. The rearrangement uses TRBV7-3 and TRBJ2-2; 9 positions agree with TRBD2. The germline V gene has CDR1 SGHTA and CDR2 FQGTGA. The length of the CDR3 is 16 residues.

This clonotype was observed many times. The V and J genes are TRBV10-3 and TRBJ2-1, with TRBD1 matching over 8 bases. The CDR3 extends over 13 amino acids. Germline V gives CDR1 ENHRY, CDR2 SYGVKD. Trimming took 11 bases from V and 7 from J; bases not matched to a gene: 10. CDR3 bases: TGTGCCGCGGGGACAGGCCTGATGAATGAGCAGTTCTTC. Its protein is CAAGTGLMNEQFF.

This clonotype has a count of ten or more. J is TRBJ1-5 and V is TRBV7-9; weak D call: TRBD1 (5 bases). The CDR3 runs to 14 residues. CDR1 and CDR2 (germline): SEHNR, FQNEAQ (reference sequence). V lost 1 base, J lost 7 bases, and 11 bases lay in between. The chain's CDR3 is CASSLVSGDQPQHF. In DNA, the CDR3 is TGTGCCAGCAGCTTAGTCTCCGGGGACCAGCCCCAGCATTTT.

This sequence joins TRBV29-1 and TRBJ1-1; D is possibly TRBD1 (5 bases). CDR1 and CDR2 (germline): SQVTM, ANQGSEA. V was trimmed by 3 bases and J by 4 bases, leaving 15 bases between them. The CDR3 is made up of 14 amino acids. The CDR3 DNA sequence: TGCAGCGTTGAGGGACCGGGAAAAGCCACTGAAGCTTTCTTT. Translating it yields CSVEGPGKATEAFF.

This clonotype was observed a single time. V is TRBV6-1 and J is TRBJ2-5, with TRBD2 matching 11 bases. This CDR3 is built from 12 residues. After removal of 7 bases from V and 13 bases from J, the junction contained 8 bases not matched to a gene. The germline gives CDR1 MNHNS, CDR2 SASEGT. The DNA for the CDR3 is TGTGCCAGCAAGGGGACTAGCGGTCTCTCGTACTTC. Amino acid sequence: CASKGTSGLSYF.

The sample holds many counts of this clonotype. The chain employs TRBV5-6 and TRBJ2-3; D possibly corresponds to TRBD2 (5 bases). Trimming removed 4 bases at V and 5 bases at J, with 11 bases between. This CDR3 is built from 13 residues. Germline values: CDR1 SGHDT, CDR2 YYEEEE. The CDR3 spells CASSGSSRDTQYF. The CDR3 DNA reads as TGTGCCAGCAGCGGGAGTTCAAGAGATACGCAGTATTTT.

This clonotype occurred many times. The chain carries TRBV20-1 and TRBJ1-5, with TRBD1 matching 7 bases. Germline V CDR1 and CDR2: DFQATT, SNEGSKA (reference sequence). The CDR3 has 14 residues. The trim removed 6 bases at V and 3 bases at J, leaving 8 bases unmatched. CDR3 in DNA: TGCAGTGCCAAGACGGGACAGTCCAATCAGCCCCAGCATTTT. It specifies CSAKTGQSNQPQHF.

Many counts were recorded for this clonotype. The rearrangement joins TRBV7-2 to TRBJ2-7; TRBD2 aligns across 7 bases. The CDR3 length is 15 residues. CDR1 and CDR2 from the germline V gene are SGHTA and FQGNSA. V trimming: 5 bases; J trimming: 3 bases; junction bases outside the gene matches: 10. CDR3 residues: CASSLGAGDFYEQYF. The CDR3 coding sequence is TGTGCCAGCAGCCTAGGGGCGGGGGACTTCTACGAGCAGTACTTC.

There are many counts of this clonotype. The J gene is TRBJ1-6, the V gene TRBV5-1; D is possibly TRBD1 (6 bases). Germline V gene sequence: CDR1 SGHRS, CDR2 YFSETQ. Between the trimmed V and J ends, which lost 0 bases and 7 bases, there was a span of 11 bases. The CDR3 loop spans 15 amino acids. The CDR3 reads CASSLDVQGNSPLHF. CDR3 DNA: TGCGCCAGCAGCTTGGATGTACAGGGAAATTCACCCCTCCACTTT.

V gene TRBV6-2 or TRBV6-3 combines with J gene TRBJ2-1; 7 nucleotides align to TRBD2. With V trimmed by 2 bases and J by 6 bases, 4 bases remained unmatched. CDR3 size: 14 residues. CDR1 and CDR2 (germline): MNHEY, SVGEGT. CDR3 protein: CASSYAGTTNEQFF. The CDR3 nucleotides read TGTGCCAGCAGTTACGCCGGGACTACCAATGAGCAGTTCTTC.

The sample holds many counts of this clonotype. The junction and the germline gene differ at one end; a read error may be behind it. This chain joins TRBV5-1 and TRBJ2-1; perhaps TRBD2 as D (5 bases). CDR1 is SGHRS and CDR2 is YFSETQ in the germline V gene. The CDR3 contains 13 residues. In DNA form, the CDR3 reads TGCGCCAGCAGATTGGAGGCAGTAAATGAGCAGTTCTTC. Protein sequence: CASRLEAVNEQFF.

This clonotype was seen a few times. The chain has TRBV19 and TRBJ2-1; unclear D gene. The germline gives CDR1 LNHDA, CDR2 SQIVND (reference sequence). This CDR3 is 15 amino acids long. V was cut by 5 bases and J by 4 bases, with 15 bases left in between. The DNA of the CDR3 is TGTGCCAGTAGTCCCATTGGGGTGGGTTACAATGAGCAGTTCTTC. The encoded protein is CASSPIGVGYNEQFF.

This clonotype was detected many times. V usage is TRBV5-1 and J usage is TRBJ2-7, with D maybe TRBD2 (5 bases). The V and J ends lost 4 bases and 2 bases respectively, with 10 bases between them. Germline-derived CDR1 and CDR2 are SGHRS and YFSETQ. The CDR3 has 13 residues. The CDR3 region is CASSPGDTYEQYF. For the CDR3, the DNA is TGCGCCAGCAGCCCCGGGGATACCTACGAGCAGTACTTC.